The 18 T cell receptor beta chains below come from one sample, sequenced in a study of shared clonotypes between healthy human individuals. Clones were read by immunoSEQ multiplex PCR, and TCRdb kept only the in-frame ones, dropping some. The sample consists of approximately 2.4 million clones, 95% of them appearing once. The source material was naive CD4+ T cells sorted from blood. Subset noted: CD45RA+ positively selected. These receptors all stem from a man between 18 and 35 years old in good health.

V is TRBV29-1 and J is TRBJ2-3; D is possibly TRBD2 (6 bases). The germline gives CDR1 SQVTM, CDR2 ANQGSEA. The CDR3 consists of 11 residues. Trimming took off 7 bases at V and 5 bases at J, with 10 bases between the two ends. The CDR3 here is CSAEGGDTQYF. CDR3 sequence (DNA): TGCAGCGCTGAGGGAGGAGATACGCAGTATTTT.

In nucleotides, the CDR3 is TGTGCCAGCAGCTTATATACAGGGCTTGGAAACACCATATATTTT. Its translation: CASSLYTGLGNTIYF. The chain employs TRBV5-6 and TRBJ1-3; perhaps TRBD1 as D (6 bases). V lost 2 bases, J lost 3 bases, and 12 bases lay in between. The CDR3 length is 15 residues. In germline, CDR1 is SGHDT, CDR2 YYEEEE.

The J gene is TRBJ2-5, the V gene TRBV6-5; tentative D call: TRBD2 (6 bases). CDR1 MNHEY and CDR2 SVGAGI come from the germline V gene. Between the trimmed V and J ends, which lost 2 bases and 1 base, there was a span of 8 bases. The CDR3 has 14 residues. CDR3 residues: CASSYTSPQETQYF. CDR3 DNA sequence: TGTGCCAGCAGTTACACTAGCCCCCAAGAGACCCAGTACTTC.

V gene TRBV7-8 combines with J gene TRBJ1-2; the match to TRBD1 covers 7 bases. The CDR3 loop spans 17 amino acids. CDR1 SGHVS and CDR2 FQNEAQ come from the germline V gene. V gave up 5 bases and J gave up 4 bases; unmatched junction bases: 16. As DNA, the CDR3 is TGTGCCAGCAGCCAGGGCCCCTCAGGGGGGCGAAGCTATGGCTACACCTTC. It is translated as CASSQGPSGGRSYGYTF.

The chain carries TRBV19 and TRBJ2-3; D is unresolved. Trimming removed 4 bases from V and 2 bases from J, with 7 bases in between. The germline CDR1 and CDR2 sequences are LNHDA and SQIVND (reference sequence). This CDR3 is built from 13 residues. The CDR3 DNA reads TGTGCCAGTAGTACTACAGTCACAGATACGCAGTATTTT. Translated: CASSTTVTDTQYF.

This chain links TRBV9 with TRBJ1-1; D is unresolved. Germline V lookup: CDR1 SGDLS, CDR2 YYNGEE. V shed 0 bases and J shed 8 bases, with 17 bases lying between them. The length of the CDR3 is 15 residues. CDR3 nucleotide sequence: TGTGCCAGCAGCGTAGTGTCAAAAGACATAGGCGAAGCTTTCTTT. It encodes CASSVVSKDIGEAFF.

In the case of this clone: One end of the junction is discordant with germline, which a read error may explain. The chain recombines TRBV7-7 with TRBJ1-6; the D is unclear. CDR1 is SSHAT, CDR2 FNYEAQ, per germline (reference sequence). This CDR3 is built from 21 residues. In DNA form, the CDR3 reads TGTGCTAGCAGCTTAGTCGTTAAGGGCGGACTGGTTTGGCCGTATAATTCACCCCTCCACTTT. Translated, it gives CASSLVVKGGLVWPYNSPLHF.

Comment on this clone: Other nucleotide sequences in the sample specify the same CDR3. This chain joins TRBV30 and TRBJ2-1; maybe TRBD1 (6 bases). Trimming shortened V by 1 base and J by 1 base, and 11 bases separated the two germline ends. Germline V gene sequence: CDR1 GTSNPN, CDR2 SVGIG (reference sequence). There are 15 residues in the CDR3. Here the CDR3 DNA reads TGTGCCTGGAGTGGAGGCAGGGGTTCCTACAATGAGCAGTTCTTC. Residues: CAWSGGRGSYNEQFF.

The V and J genes are TRBV6-1 and TRBJ2-2, with 9 bases aligning to TRBD2. This CDR3 has 15 residues. Per the germline V gene, CDR1 is MNHNS and CDR2 is SASEGT. V was clipped by 5 bases and J by 2 bases; unmatched bases: 3. The CDR3 sequence is CASSPTSGNTGELFF. The DNA for the CDR3 is TGTGCCAGCAGTCCGACTAGCGGCAACACCGGGGAGCTGTTTTTT.

V and J are TRBV6-1 and TRBJ2-3; D gene unclear. Trimming shortened V by 4 bases and J by 0 bases, and 11 bases separated the two germline ends. The germline V gene encodes CDR1 MNHNS and CDR2 SASEGT. CDR3 length: 15 amino acids. As DNA, the CDR3 is TGTGCCAGCAGTGCCGGCAGCCTTAGCACAGATACGCAGTATTTT. Translated, it gives CASSAGSLSTDTQYF.

This chain links TRBV6-5 with TRBJ2-2, with D perhaps TRBD1 (6 bases). Germline V gene data show CDR1 as MNHEY and CDR2 as SVGAGI. The CDR3 totals 13 residues. With 7 bases removed from V and 6 bases from J, the gap between germline ends came to 12 bases. CDR3 DNA: TGTGCCAGCAAAGACAGGTCGCCCGGGGAGCTGTTTTTT. Translated: CASKDRSPGELFF.

The J gene is TRBJ2-7, the V gene TRBV6-5, with a tentative D call TRBD2 (5 bases). The germline V gene encodes CDR1 MNHEY and CDR2 SVGAGI. V gave up 7 bases and J gave up 2 bases, with 18 bases separating them. CDR3 length: 15 residues. The CDR3 sequence: CASTRGADSAYEQYF. The CDR3 bases are TGTGCCAGCACCAGAGGAGCGGATTCTGCCTACGAGCAGTACTTC.

The chain joins TRBV30 to TRBJ1-2, with D perhaps TRBD1 (5 bases). The germline V gene encodes CDR1 GTSNPN and CDR2 SVGIG (reference sequence). The CDR3 consists of 10 residues. The CDR3 nucleotides are TGTGTGGGGGGGAGCTATGGCTACACCTTC. This codes for CVGGSYGYTF.

The chain employs TRBV29-1 and TRBJ2-5; the D is unclear. The CDR3 is 11 residues long. The germline V gene encodes CDR1 SQVTM and CDR2 ANQGSEA. Between the trimmed V and J ends, which lost 7 bases and 5 bases, there was a span of 11 bases. This CDR3 is CSAAAGETQYF. The CDR3 DNA reads as TGCAGCGCAGCCGCTGGGGAGACCCAGTACTTC.

Comment on this clone: Other nucleotide sequences from this sample produce the same CDR3. The chain has TRBV5-1 and TRBJ1-4; TRBD1 matches 8 bases. Germline-derived CDR1 and CDR2 are SGHRS and YFSETQ. The CDR3 consists of 15 residues. V was clipped by 5 bases and J by 7 bases; unmatched bases: 10. CDR3 sequence reads: CASSLAGGGGEKLFF. The CDR3 DNA sequence: TGCGCCAGCAGTTTAGCAGGGGGCGGCGGTGAAAAACTGTTTTTT.

This clone has just one count. The V call is TRBV30, the J call TRBJ1-5; no clear D. Looked up from germline, CDR1 is GTSNPN and CDR2 is SVGIG (reference sequence). The CDR3 length is 14 residues. V gave up 0 bases and J gave up 0 bases, with 6 bases separating them. The DNA for the CDR3 is TGTGCCTGGAGTGTAGAAAATAGCAATCAGCCCCAGCATTTT. It translates to CAWSVENSNQPQHF.

This chain uses TRBV6-6 with TRBJ1-1; D is unresolved. The V gene lost 5 bases and the J gene lost 3 bases, with 10 bases spanning the gap. The CDR3 covers 13 residues. Per the germline V gene, CDR1 is MNHNY and CDR2 is SVGAGI (reference sequence). The chain's CDR3 is CASSPPGYTEAFF. The CDR3 coding sequence is TGTGCCAGCAGTCCCCCAGGTTACACTGAAGCTTTCTTT.

V usage is TRBV6-6 and J usage is TRBJ2-7; D ambiguous. Looked up from germline, CDR1 is MNHNY and CDR2 is SVGAGI (reference sequence). The CDR3 covers 14 residues. V was pared by 1 base and J by 5 bases, with 12 bases between. The CDR3 here is CASSYWRWSDEQYF. The CDR3 bases are TGTGCCAGCAGTTACTGGCGGTGGAGCGACGAGCAGTACTTC.